The entry below describes one T cell receptor beta chain. Healthy and HIV-negative, the adult donors had no recent acute infections or vaccinations. The record originates from a study of shared clonotypes between healthy human individuals. With ten immunoSEQ deep assay plates, unsorted PBMC DNA underwent sequencing. Authors' methods: Junction-only sequences produced by ImmunoSEQ had no quality scores, so filtering differed. The repertoire was sequenced with immunoSEQ multiplex PCR; TCRdb's copy has only in-frame clones and lacks some. V and J calls and clone size are as listed in that table; D and trimming were resolved from the DNA. Counted here are approximately 440,000 clones, roughly three quarters occurring once; the ten biggest clones make up more than 10%. The CDR3 sequence is 13 residues long. Trimming took 3 bases from V and 1 from J, leaving 6 bases between them. Germline lookup yields CDR1 SGHAT and CDR2 FQNNGV.

This TCR was sampled from a woman aged 40 to 50 in good health. Some clones in this sample may be carry-over from other donors' samples. The sample taken for sequencing was PBMCs. The J gene is TRBJ2-5, the V gene TRBV11-2; D call uncertain. CDR3 region: CASSLGAQETQYF. The CDR3 bases are TGTGCCAGCAGCTTGGGTGCCCAAGAGACCCAGTACTTC.